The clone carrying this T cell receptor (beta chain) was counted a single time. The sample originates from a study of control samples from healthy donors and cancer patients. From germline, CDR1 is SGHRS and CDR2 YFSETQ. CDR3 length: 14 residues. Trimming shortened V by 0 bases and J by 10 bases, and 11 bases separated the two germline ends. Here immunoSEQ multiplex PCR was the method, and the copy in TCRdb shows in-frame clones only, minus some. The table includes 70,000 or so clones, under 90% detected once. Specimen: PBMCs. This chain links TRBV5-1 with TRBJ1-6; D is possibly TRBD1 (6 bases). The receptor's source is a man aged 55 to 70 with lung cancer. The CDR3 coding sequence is TGCGCCAGCAGCTTGGGACAGGTCGAATCACCCCTCCACTTT. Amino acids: CASSLGQVESPLHF.